These 15 T cell receptor beta chains share one sample of origin, sequenced in a study of regulatory T cells in long-lasting Graves disease. HTBI primers from iRepertoire and Arm-PCR of CDR3 regions yielded the TCR beta libraries. TCRdb called the multiplex PCR reads again in MiXCR, with one record for every CDR3 protein. The profile shows roughly 500,000 distinct CDR3 sequences, approximately 13% of them singletons. Stated time point: newly diagnosed GD, antithyroid drugs for less than 3 months. The authors made the TCR library using RNA they extracted from PBMCs. The data were also submitted as part of a second study, on T cells in Graves' hyperthyroidism and ophthalmopathy.

The material sequenced was peripheral blood mononuclear cells (PBMCs), taken at new diagnosis, from a patient treated with antithyroid drugs. The source is a man aged 30 to 39 with Graves disease.

This clonotype was seen only a few times. The chain has TRBV7-9 and TRBJ2-7; 7 bases map to TRBD2. Germline V gene sequence: CDR1 SEHNR, CDR2 FQNEAQ (reference sequence). The CDR3 has 21 residues. After removal of 4 bases from V and 6 bases from J, the junction contained 30 bases not matched to a gene. The DNA for the CDR3 is TGTGCCAGCAGCTCGCCCCCAGGGAGGGTAATAGCGGACTACCTTCTTGGCGAGCAGTACTTC. Residues: CASSSPPGRVIADYLLGEQYF.

This clonotype was recorded at least ten times. The chain carries TRBV6-2 or TRBV6-3 and TRBJ2-3; 8 bases line up with TRBD2. The CDR3 is 14 amino acids. The germline CDR1 and CDR2 sequences are MNHEY and SVGEGT. Trimming took 5 bases from V and 5 from J; bases not matched to a gene: 6. As DNA, the CDR3 is TGTGCCAGCAGTGCTCGGGAGGGTCGAGATACGCAGTATTTT. It specifies CASSAREGRDTQYF.

The table lists this clonotype with a few counts. The CDR3 protein is CASSSPGTSGTSTDTQYF. CDR3 in DNA: TGCGCCAGCAGCTCCCCCGGGACTAGCGGGACTAGCACAGATACGCAGTATTTT. This rearrangement joins TRBV5-1 to TRBJ2-3; TRBD2 matches at 13 bases. Trimming cost V 3 bases and J 0 bases; bases outside gene matches: 7. The CDR3 runs to 18 residues. CDR1 and CDR2 (germline): SGHRS, YFSETQ.

At least ten counts were recorded for this clonotype. The CDR3, as DNA: TGTGCCAGCAGCATTAGTGGCGAGCAGTACTTC. Translating it yields CASSISGEQYF. This chain links TRBV27 with TRBJ2-7; unclear D gene. The CDR3 has 11 amino acids. Trimming removed 6 bases at V and 6 bases at J, with 9 bases between. Germline CDR1 MNHEY, CDR2 SMNVEV (reference sequence).

The chain has TRBV6-4 and TRBJ2-7; the match to TRBD2 covers 7 bases. From germline, CDR1 is MRHNA and CDR2 SNTAGT. The CDR3 spans 15 residues. The ends lost 4 bases at V and 0 bases at J; junction bases unmatched: 6. The chain's CDR3 is CASSGGRDLSYEQYF. Here the CDR3 DNA reads TGTGCCAGCAGTGGGGGGAGGGACCTCTCCTACGAGCAGTACTTC.

Many counts were recorded for this clonotype. The chain has TRBV12-3 or TRBV12-4 and TRBJ2-7, with 11 bases matching TRBD2. This CDR3 is 15 amino acids long. The V gene end was trimmed by 8 bases and the J gene end by 5 bases; junction bases not matched to a gene: 11. The CDR3 protein is CASGKTSGSDNEQYF. The CDR3 region has the DNA TGTGCCAGCGGTAAAACTAGCGGGAGTGATAACGAGCAGTACTTC.

This clonotype was seen just once. With a far larger clone one base away, a read error is the likely cause. V gene TRBV6-2 or TRBV6-3 combines with J gene TRBJ2-3; a weak D match, TRBD1 (6 bases). Germline values: CDR1 MNHEY, CDR2 SVGEGT. This CDR3 is built from 16 residues. As DNA, the CDR3 is TGTGCCAGCTCACCACCGGGCCTACACACACAGGGTACGAAGTATTTT. This gives the protein CASSPPGLHTQGTKYF.

The chain couples TRBV19 to TRBJ2-7, with 9 bases identical to TRBD1. J gave up 5 bases and V 3 bases, and 14 bases lay outside the gene matches. Germline lookup yields CDR1 LNHDA and CDR2 SQIVND (reference sequence). The CDR3 is made up of 17 amino acids. In DNA form, the CDR3 reads TGTGCCAGTAGTATTGGCGTTCTGGGACAGGGACGGCACGAGCAGTACTTC. Translated: CASSIGVLGQGRHEQYF. Complete variable domain (other parts from reference TRBV19 and TRBJ2-7): DGGITQSPKYLFRKEGQNVTLSCEQNLNHDAMYWYRQDPGQGLRLIYYSQIVNDFQKGDIAEGYSVSREKKESFPLTVTSAQKNPTAFYLCASSIGVLGQGRHEQYFGPGTRLTVT.

On this clonotype: A read error may explain this, as a much larger clone is one base away. The V and J genes are TRBV7-8 and TRBJ2-1; D not resolved. The CDR3 is made up of 13 amino acids. Germline CDR1 and CDR2: SGHVS and FQNEAQ. DNA for the CDR3: TGTACCAGCAGCTTGACTGGGGACAATGAGCAGTTCTTC. This codes for CTSSLTGDNEQFF.

This clonotype was counted at least ten times. V is TRBV7-9 and J is TRBJ1-4; tentatively, D is TRBD1 (6 bases). Germline V gene data show CDR1 as SEHNR and CDR2 as FQNEAQ (reference sequence). This CDR3 is 16 amino acids long. Between the trimmed V and J ends, which lost 4 bases and 0 bases, there was a span of 12 bases. CDR3: CASSWGRGATNEKLFF. DNA for the CDR3: TGTGCCAGCAGCTGGGGCAGGGGCGCAACTAATGAAAAACTGTTTTTT.

This clonotype was seen more than once but under ten times. J is TRBJ2-1 and V is TRBV20-1, with 10 bases identical to TRBD2. CDR1 and CDR2 from the germline V gene are DFQATT and SNEGSKA (reference sequence). This CDR3 is 14 amino acids long. V gave up 4 bases and J gave up 8 bases; unmatched junction bases: 8. The CDR3 spells CSATRLAGADEQFF. CDR3 nucleotides: TGCAGTGCTACGCGGCTAGCGGGAGCCGATGAGCAGTTCTTC.

This clonotype was found many times. The chain links TRBV10-3 to TRBJ2-1; 10 positions match TRBD2. With 7 bases clipped from V and 6 bases from J, the junction kept 9 bases outside the gene matches. The CDR3 contains 15 residues. Germline loops: CDR1 ENHRY, CDR2 SYGVKD. The CDR3 is CAINEAGGLPNEQFF. The CDR3 DNA is TGTGCCATCAATGAAGCGGGAGGGCTACCCAATGAGCAGTTCTTC.

This clonotype was found many times. This chain joins TRBV27 and TRBJ1-2; TRBD1 matches 7 bases. This CDR3 is built from 15 residues. Germline CDR1 is MNHEY and CDR2 is SMNVEV (reference sequence). V was pared by 5 bases and J by 4 bases, with 10 bases of the junction left unmatched. CDR3: CASSLDRWDSYGYTF. In DNA form, the CDR3 reads TGTGCCAGCAGTCTCGACCGATGGGACAGCTATGGCTACACCTTC.

This clonotype was recorded at least ten times. The genes are TRBV7-9 and TRBJ2-7, with TRBD2 identical over 10 bases. V was pared by 5 bases and J by 6 bases, with 10 bases of the junction left unmatched. Germline V gene lookup returns CDR1 SEHNR and CDR2 FQNEAQ (reference sequence). The CDR3 consists of 15 residues. The CDR3 DNA reads as TGTGCCAGCAGCACCGCTAGCGGGAGATGGCGCGAGCAGTACTTC. Translated: CASSTASGRWREQYF.

The chain couples TRBV29-1 to TRBJ1-1; D ambiguous. The CDR3 is made up of 11 amino acids. Trimming removed 4 bases from V and 3 bases from J, with 6 bases in between. Germline CDR1 SQVTM, CDR2 ANQGSEA. CDR3 DNA sequence: TGCAGCGTTGGTGTTTACACTGAAGCTTTCTTT. Its translation: CSVGVYTEAFF.